This record looks at one TCR beta chain sequence and its context. Measured with immunoSEQ multiplex PCR; TCRdb has only the in-frame clones, and not every one. The sample includes under 150,000 clones, approximately 87% of them seen just once. V shed 2 bases and J 5 bases; nucleotides not matched to a gene: 8. The CDR3 runs 16 residues. Germline-derived CDR1 and CDR2 are ENHRY and SYGVKD. This record belongs to a study of cytomegalovirus exposure and HLA in healthy donors. The chain carries TRBV10-3 and TRBJ2-1; 8 positions agree with TRBD2. The sequence derives from a woman younger than 30 in good health and CMV-seropositive. Sequencing used PBMCs. CDR3 residues: CAISETWTSRHNEQFF. In DNA form, the CDR3 reads TGTGCCATCAGTGAGACGTGGACTAGCAGACACAATGAGCAGTTCTTC.